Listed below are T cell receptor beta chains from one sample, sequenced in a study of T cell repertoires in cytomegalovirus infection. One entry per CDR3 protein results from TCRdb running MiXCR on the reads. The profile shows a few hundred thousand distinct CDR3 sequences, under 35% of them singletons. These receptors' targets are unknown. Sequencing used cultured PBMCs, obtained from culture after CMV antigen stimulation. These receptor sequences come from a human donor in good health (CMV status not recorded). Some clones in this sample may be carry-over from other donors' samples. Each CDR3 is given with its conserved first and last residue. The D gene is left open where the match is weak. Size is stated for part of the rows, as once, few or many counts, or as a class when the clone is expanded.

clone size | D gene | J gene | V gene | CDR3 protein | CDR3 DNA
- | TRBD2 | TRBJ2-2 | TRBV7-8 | CASSLEFIGRERPGELFF | TGTGCCAGCAGCTTAGAGTTCATCGGGCGGGAGCGTCCCGGGGAGCTGTTTTTT
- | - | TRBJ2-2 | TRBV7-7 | CASSLLVGANTGELFF | TGTGCTAGCAGCTTACTGGTCGGAGCGAACACCGGGGAGCTGTTTTTT
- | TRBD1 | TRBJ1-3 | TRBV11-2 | CASTKTGGYGNTIYF | TGTGCCAGCACCAAAACAGGGGGTTATGGAAACACCATATATTTT
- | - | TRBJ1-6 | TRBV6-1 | CASSEVGAGSSPLHF | TGTGCCAGCAGTGAAGTCGGCGCGGGTAGTTCACCCCTCCACTTT
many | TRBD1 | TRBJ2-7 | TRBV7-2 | CASSLVWAGGGEQYF | TGTGCCAGCAGCTTAGTGTGGGCAGGGGGCGGCGAGCAGTACTTC
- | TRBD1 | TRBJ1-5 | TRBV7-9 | CASSLGSWTGRVHSNQPQHF | TGTGCCAGCAGCTTAGGGTCCTGGACAGGCCGAGTGCATAGCAATCAGCCCCAGCATTTT
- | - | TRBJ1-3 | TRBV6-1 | CASSDGFGGTGNTIYF | TGTGCCAGCAGTGACGGTTTCGGGGGAACTGGAAACACCATATATTTT
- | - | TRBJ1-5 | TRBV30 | CAWSLERNQPQHF | TGTGCCTGGAGCCTCGAGCGCAATCAGCCCCAGCATTTT
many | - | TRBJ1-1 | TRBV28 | CASSPHGGGNTEAFF | TGTGCCAGCAGTCCCCACGGGGGGGGTAACACTGAAGCTTTCTTT
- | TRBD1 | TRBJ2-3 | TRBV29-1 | CSAGGQDGDTQYF | TGCAGCGCTGGGGGACAGGACGGAGATACGCAGTATTTT
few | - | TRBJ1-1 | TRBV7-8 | CASSAPRRGAFF | TGTGCCAGCAGCGCACCCCGGCGGGGAGCTTTCTTT
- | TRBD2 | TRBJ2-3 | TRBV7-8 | CASGTSGRATDTQYF | TGTGCCAGCGGGACTAGCGGGAGGGCCACAGATACGCAGTATTTT
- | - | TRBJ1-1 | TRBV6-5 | CASSSRQLATEAFF | TGTGCCAGCAGTTCGCGACAGCTAGCGACTGAAGCTTTCTTT
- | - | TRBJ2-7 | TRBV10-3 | CAISDGGIYEQYF | TGTGCCATCAGTGATGGGGGCATCTACGAGCAGTACTTC
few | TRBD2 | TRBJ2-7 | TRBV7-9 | CASSPGTSGFPYEQYF | TGTGCCAGCAGCCCTGGGACTAGCGGGTTTCCCTACGAGCAGTACTTC
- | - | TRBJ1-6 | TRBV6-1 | CASSASGSEISPLHF | TGTGCCAGCAGTGCCTCAGGGTCTGAGATCTCACCCCTCCACTTT
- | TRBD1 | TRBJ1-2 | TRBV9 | CASRSTGGNYGYTF | TGTGCCAGCAGGTCGACAGGGGGAAACTATGGCTACACCTTC
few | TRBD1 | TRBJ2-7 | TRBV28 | CASSSLTGVYEQYF | TGTGCCAGCAGTTCATTGACAGGGGTGTACGAGCAGTACTTC
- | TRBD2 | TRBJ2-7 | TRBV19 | CASSEVTSAVYEQYF | TGTGCCAGTAGCGAGGTAACTAGCGCCGTCTACGAGCAGTACTTC
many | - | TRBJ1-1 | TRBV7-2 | CASSLGLVGAEAFF | TGTGCCAGCAGCTTAGGTCTAGTAGGGGCTGAAGCTTTCTTT
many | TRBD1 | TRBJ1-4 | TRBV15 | CATSRKQGEKLFF | TGTGCCACCAGCAGAAAACAGGGGGAAAAACTGTTTTTT
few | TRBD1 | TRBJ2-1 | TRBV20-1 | CSATRTGGDNEQFF | TGCAGTGCTACTAGGACAGGGGGAGACAATGAGCAGTTCTTC
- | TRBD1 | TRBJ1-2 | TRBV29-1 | CSVEDRGRGYGYTF | TGCAGCGTTGAGGACAGGGGGCGCGGCTATGGCTACACCTTC
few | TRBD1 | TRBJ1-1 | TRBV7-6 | CASSLKIPGQSNTEAFF | TGTGCCAGCAGCTTAAAGATACCGGGACAGTCGAACACTGAAGCTTTCTTT
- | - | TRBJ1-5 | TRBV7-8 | CASSLVVGNQPQHF | TGTGCCAGCAGCTTAGTTGTTGGCAATCAGCCCCAGCATTTT
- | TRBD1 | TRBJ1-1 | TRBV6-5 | CASSYSGQGKNAEAFF | TGTGCCAGCAGTTACTCGGGACAGGGGAAGAATGCTGAAGCTTTCTTT
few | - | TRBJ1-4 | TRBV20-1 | CSARSRGREKLFF | TGCAGTGCTAGAAGCAGGGGCCGTGAAAAACTGTTTTTT
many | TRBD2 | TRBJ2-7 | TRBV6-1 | CASQPGRGDMIDEQYF | TGTGCCAGCCAGCCGGGGCGGGGGGATATGATCGACGAGCAGTACTTC
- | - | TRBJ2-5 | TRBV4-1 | CASSMSGFGETQYF | TGCGCCAGCAGCATGTCCGGGTTCGGAGAGACCCAGTACTTC
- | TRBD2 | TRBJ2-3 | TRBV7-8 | CASSSPGRSGRKTDTQYF | TGTGCCAGCAGCTCCCCCGGAAGGAGCGGGAGGAAGACAGATACGCAGTATTTT
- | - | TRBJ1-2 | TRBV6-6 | CASRTRQREGYTF | TGTGCCAGCAGAACCCGACAGCGAGAAGGCTACACCTTC
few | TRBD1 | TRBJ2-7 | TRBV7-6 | CASSLAGTGPYEQYF | TGTGCCAGCAGCTTGGCCGGGACAGGCCCCTACGAGCAGTACTTC
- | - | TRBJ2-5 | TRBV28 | CASNSAEETQYF | TGTGCCAGCAATTCGGCCGAAGAGACCCAGTACTTC
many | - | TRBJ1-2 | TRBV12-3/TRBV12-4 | CASSPGQTHYGYTF | TGTGCCAGCAGTCCCGGACAGACCCACTATGGCTACACCTTC
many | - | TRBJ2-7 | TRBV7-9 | CASSPILSPSSYEQYF | TGTGCCAGCAGCCCGATTCTAAGTCCGAGCTCCTACGAGCAGTACTTC
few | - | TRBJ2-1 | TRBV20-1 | CSARDQWDRHNEQFF | TGCAGTGCTAGAGATCAGTGGGACCGACACAATGAGCAGTTCTTC